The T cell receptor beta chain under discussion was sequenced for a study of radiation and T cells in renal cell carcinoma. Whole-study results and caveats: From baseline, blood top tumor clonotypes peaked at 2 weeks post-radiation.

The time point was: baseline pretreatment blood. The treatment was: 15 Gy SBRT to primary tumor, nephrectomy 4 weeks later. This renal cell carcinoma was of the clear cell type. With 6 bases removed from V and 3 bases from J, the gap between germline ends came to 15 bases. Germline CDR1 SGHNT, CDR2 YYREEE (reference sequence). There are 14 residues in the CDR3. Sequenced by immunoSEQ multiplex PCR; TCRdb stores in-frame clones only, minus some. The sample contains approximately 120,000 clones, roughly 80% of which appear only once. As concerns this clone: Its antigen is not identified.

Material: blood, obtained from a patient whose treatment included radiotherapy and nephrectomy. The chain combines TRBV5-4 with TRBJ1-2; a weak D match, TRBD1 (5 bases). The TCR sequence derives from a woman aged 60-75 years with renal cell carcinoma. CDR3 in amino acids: CASKVTSTDYGYTF. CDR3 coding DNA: TGTGCCAGCAAAGTAACGTCGACAGACTATGGCTACACCTTC.